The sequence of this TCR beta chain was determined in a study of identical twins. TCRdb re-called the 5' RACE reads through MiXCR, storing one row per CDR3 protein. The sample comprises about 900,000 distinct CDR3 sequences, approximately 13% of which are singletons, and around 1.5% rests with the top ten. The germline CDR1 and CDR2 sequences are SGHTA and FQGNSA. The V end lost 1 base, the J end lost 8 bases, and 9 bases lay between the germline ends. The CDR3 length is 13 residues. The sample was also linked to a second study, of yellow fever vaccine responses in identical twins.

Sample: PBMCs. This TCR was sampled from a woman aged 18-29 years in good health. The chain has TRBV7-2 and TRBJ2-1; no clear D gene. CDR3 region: CASSLGGWDEQFF. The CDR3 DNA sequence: TGTGCCAGCAGCTTAGGTGGGTGGGATGAGCAGTTCTTC.